This is a list of T cell receptor beta chains from one sample in a study of glioma-infiltrating T cells. TCRdb reprocessed the multiplex PCR reads via MiXCR and lists one record per CDR3 protein. The repertoire holds over 120,000 distinct CDR3 sequences, with roughly 43% as singletons. Source material: glioma tissue, nonneoplastic brain tissue, or PBMCs (not recorded which). All receptors come from a human donor with low-grade glioma or glioblastoma, undergoing nonglioma brain surgery, or in good health (not recorded which). The CDR3 runs from the conserved cysteine through the conserved F or W. Fields, in order: J gene, clone size, D gene, V gene, CDR3 protein, CDR3 DNA. The D gene is left open where the match is weak. Rows give clone size only sometimes, using once, few, many, or a class for an expanded clone.

j_call: TRBJ1-1
clone_size: .
d_call: .
v_call: TRBV10-3
cdr3_aa: CAISGGAERAFF
cdr3_nt: TGTGCCATCAGTGGAGGGGCAGAGCGAGCTTTCTTT

j_call: TRBJ1-2
clone_size: few
d_call: .
v_call: TRBV6-6
cdr3_aa: CASSYGKSNYGYTF
cdr3_nt: TGTGCCAGCAGTTACGGGAAATCTAACTATGGCTACACCTTC

j_call: TRBJ1-1
clone_size: few
d_call: .
v_call: TRBV5-1
cdr3_aa: CASKTVMNTEAFF
cdr3_nt: TGCGCCAGCAAGACAGTTATGAACACTGAAGCTTTCTTT

j_call: TRBJ1-1
clone_size: .
d_call: .
v_call: TRBV28
cdr3_aa: CASSFLQGNTEAFF
cdr3_nt: TGTGCCAGCAGTTTCCTTCAGGGGAACACTGAAGCTTTCTTT

j_call: TRBJ2-3
clone_size: many
d_call: TRBD2
v_call: TRBV6-1
cdr3_aa: CASRDGLAVSDTQYF
cdr3_nt: TGTGCCAGCAGAGACGGACTAGCGGTGTCAGATACGCAGTATTTT

j_call: TRBJ1-1
clone_size: .
d_call: .
v_call: TRBV3-1
cdr3_aa: CASTPNWVGNTEAFF
cdr3_nt: TGTGCCAGCACACCGAACTGGGTTGGGAACACTGAAGCTTTCTTT

j_call: TRBJ1-1
clone_size: .
d_call: .
v_call: TRBV7-2
cdr3_aa: CASSSREGAEAFF
cdr3_nt: TGTGCCAGCAGCTCCAGGGAGGGGGCTGAAGCTTTCTTT

j_call: TRBJ2-7
clone_size: few
d_call: TRBD1
v_call: TRBV18
cdr3_aa: CASSRPPGQGFYEQYF
cdr3_nt: TGTGCCAGCTCAAGACCACCGGGACAGGGTTTCTACGAGCAGTACTTC

j_call: TRBJ1-2
clone_size: .
d_call: .
v_call: TRBV6-6
cdr3_aa: CASSYASYTDLLYPTF
cdr3_nt: TGTGCCAGCAGTTACGCCTCTTACACGGACCTCCTATATCCCACCTTC

j_call: TRBJ2-4
clone_size: .
d_call: TRBD2
v_call: TRBV29-1
cdr3_aa: CSVSAGDIQYF
cdr3_nt: TGCAGCGTTTCAGCGGGGGACATTCAGTACTTC

j_call: TRBJ2-2
clone_size: .
d_call: .
v_call: TRBV6-1
cdr3_aa: CASSAIGYDTGELFF
cdr3_nt: TGTGCCAGCAGTGCGATAGGTTATGACACCGGGGAGCTGTTTTTT

j_call: TRBJ2-1
clone_size: few
d_call: TRBD2
v_call: TRBV14
cdr3_aa: CASSPLGGSKNEQFF
cdr3_nt: TGTGCCAGCAGCCCGCTTGGCGGGAGCAAGAATGAGCAGTTCTTC

j_call: TRBJ2-6
clone_size: .
d_call: .
v_call: TRBV28
cdr3_aa: CASSYAFSGANVLTF
cdr3_nt: TGTGCCAGCAGTTACGCATTTTCTGGGGCCAACGTCCTGACTTTC

j_call: TRBJ1-5
clone_size: .
d_call: .
v_call: TRBV27
cdr3_aa: CASSSQGRNQPQHF
cdr3_nt: TGTGCCAGCAGTAGCCAGGGGAGGAATCAGCCCCAGCATTTT

j_call: TRBJ1-3
clone_size: few
d_call: .
v_call: TRBV6-5
cdr3_aa: CASTKTASGNTIYF
cdr3_nt: TGTGCCAGCACCAAGACTGCCTCTGGAAACACCATATATTTT

j_call: TRBJ2-1
clone_size: .
d_call: .
v_call: TRBV7-2
cdr3_aa: CASSLFSGTYNEQFF
cdr3_nt: TGTGCCAGCAGCCTTTTCTCCGGGACGTACAATGAGCAGTTCTTC

j_call: TRBJ2-1
clone_size: many
d_call: TRBD1
v_call: TRBV4-1
cdr3_aa: CASSQGTGGYEQFF
cdr3_nt: TGCGCCAGCAGCCAAGGGACAGGGGGCTACGAGCAGTTCTTC

j_call: TRBJ1-6
clone_size: .
d_call: .
v_call: TRBV11-1
cdr3_aa: CASSFGGEGSPPHF
cdr3_nt: TGTGCCAGCAGCTTCGGCGGAGAGGGTTCACCCCCCCACTTT

j_call: TRBJ2-5
clone_size: .
d_call: .
v_call: TRBV7-9
cdr3_aa: CASSSGQGPGETQYF
cdr3_nt: TGTGCCAGCAGCTCAGGTCAGGGTCCGGGGGAGACCCAGTACTTC

j_call: TRBJ1-2
clone_size: few
d_call: .
v_call: TRBV28
cdr3_aa: CASSLPRNYGYTF
cdr3_nt: TGTGCCAGCAGTTTACCGCGTAACTATGGCTACACCTTC

j_call: TRBJ2-4
clone_size: .
d_call: .
v_call: TRBV6-1
cdr3_aa: CASSEATGQAKNIQYF
cdr3_nt: TGTGCCAGCAGTGAAGCAACAGGACAAGCCAAAAACATTCAGTACTTC

j_call: TRBJ2-1
clone_size: many
d_call: .
v_call: TRBV6-2/TRBV6-3
cdr3_aa: CASSSRRIYNEQFF
cdr3_nt: TGTGCCAGCAGTTCTCGCCGGATCTACAATGAGCAGTTCTTC

j_call: TRBJ1-4
clone_size: .
d_call: TRBD1
v_call: TRBV20-1
cdr3_aa: CSAQGAQDEKLFF
cdr3_nt: TGCAGTGCTCAGGGGGCGCAGGATGAAAAACTGTTTTTT

j_call: TRBJ2-1
clone_size: .
d_call: TRBD1
v_call: TRBV4-3
cdr3_aa: CASSQDVSERQGKEQFF
cdr3_nt: TGCGCCAGCAGCCAAGATGTTTCAGAGAGACAGGGCAAGGAGCAGTTCTTC

j_call: TRBJ1-4
clone_size: .
d_call: .
v_call: TRBV3-1
cdr3_aa: CASSQRTGSNEKLFF
cdr3_nt: TGTGCCAGCAGCCAACGGACGGGGAGTAATGAAAAACTGTTTTTT

j_call: TRBJ1-6
clone_size: .
d_call: .
v_call: TRBV2
cdr3_aa: CASTPDNSPLHF
cdr3_nt: TGTGCCAGCACCCCCGATAATTCACCCCTCCACTTT

j_call: TRBJ2-5
clone_size: .
d_call: TRBD2
v_call: TRBV7-2
cdr3_aa: CASSLYSGGAETQYF
cdr3_nt: TGTGCCAGCAGCTTATATAGCGGGGGGGCGGAGACCCAGTACTTC

j_call: TRBJ2-7
clone_size: few
d_call: .
v_call: TRBV6-1
cdr3_aa: CASSYGPSVTYEQYF
cdr3_nt: TGTGCCAGCAGTTATGGGCCTAGCGTCACCTACGAGCAGTACTTC

j_call: TRBJ2-2
clone_size: .
d_call: .
v_call: TRBV12-5
cdr3_aa: CASGLEGTGELFF
cdr3_nt: TGTGCTAGTGGTTTGGAGGGGACCGGGGAGCTGTTTTTT

j_call: TRBJ1-1
clone_size: many
d_call: .
v_call: TRBV6-1
cdr3_aa: CASSRTENTEAFF
cdr3_nt: TGTGCCAGCAGTCGGACTGAGAACACTGAAGCTTTCTTT

j_call: TRBJ2-5
clone_size: .
d_call: .
v_call: TRBV4-2
cdr3_aa: CASSQDYGTETQYF
cdr3_nt: TGTGCCAGCAGCCAAGATTACGGTACGGAGACCCAGTACTTC

j_call: TRBJ1-1
clone_size: .
d_call: .
v_call: TRBV11-2
cdr3_aa: CASSPRNYGTEAFF
cdr3_nt: TGTGCCAGCAGCCCTAGGAACTACGGCACTGAAGCTTTCTTT

j_call: TRBJ2-1
clone_size: .
d_call: .
v_call: TRBV19
cdr3_aa: CASSMVADEQFF
cdr3_nt: TGTGCCAGTAGTATGGTAGCCGATGAGCAGTTCTTC

j_call: TRBJ2-1
clone_size: many
d_call: TRBD2
v_call: TRBV6-1
cdr3_aa: CASEREGDNEQFF
cdr3_nt: TGTGCCAGCGAGCGGGAGGGAGACAATGAGCAGTTCTTC

j_call: TRBJ2-5
clone_size: few
d_call: TRBD1
v_call: TRBV14
cdr3_aa: CASSQGNPGTGTGTQYF
cdr3_nt: TGTGCCAGCAGCCAAGGAAACCCCGGGACAGGGACGGGGACCCAGTACTTC

j_call: TRBJ1-5
clone_size: .
d_call: .
v_call: TRBV19
cdr3_aa: CASSIQAHQPQHF
cdr3_nt: TGTGCCAGTAGTATCCAGGCCCATCAGCCCCAGCATTTT

j_call: TRBJ2-3
clone_size: .
d_call: .
v_call: TRBV7-2
cdr3_aa: CASSPGRDTQYF
cdr3_nt: TGTGCCAGCAGCCCGGGGCGGGATACGCAGTATTTT

j_call: TRBJ1-5
clone_size: many
d_call: TRBD1
v_call: TRBV20-1
cdr3_aa: CSARPISKGTEHQPQHF
cdr3_nt: TGCAGTGCTAGACCTATCTCGAAGGGGACAGAACATCAGCCCCAGCATTTT

j_call: TRBJ2-1
clone_size: .
d_call: .
v_call: TRBV24-1
cdr3_aa: CATSDPQGGTYNEQFF
cdr3_nt: TGTGCCACCAGTGATCCGCAGGGGGGTACCTACAATGAGCAGTTCTTC

j_call: TRBJ2-5
clone_size: many
d_call: .
v_call: TRBV7-2
cdr3_aa: CASSLGGGIQETQYF
cdr3_nt: TGTGCCAGCAGCTTAGGCGGCGGGATTCAAGAGACCCAGTACTTC

j_call: TRBJ2-5
clone_size: few
d_call: .
v_call: TRBV15
cdr3_aa: CATSTPTGAGEETQYF
cdr3_nt: TGTGCCACCAGCACCCCTACGGGGGCAGGAGAAGAGACCCAGTACTTC

j_call: TRBJ1-1
clone_size: .
d_call: .
v_call: TRBV6-1
cdr3_aa: CASNPGGVGTEAFF
cdr3_nt: TGTGCCAGCAACCCTGGAGGAGTGGGGACTGAAGCTTTCTTT

j_call: TRBJ2-3
clone_size: .
d_call: .
v_call: TRBV29-1
cdr3_aa: CSVEVLGVADTQYF
cdr3_nt: TGCAGCGTTGAAGTTTTAGGGGTTGCAGATACGCAGTATTTT

j_call: TRBJ1-6
clone_size: .
d_call: TRBD1
v_call: TRBV4-2
cdr3_aa: CASSQDGTGTNSPLHF
cdr3_nt: TGTGCCAGCAGCCAAGACGGGACAGGGACCAATTCACCCCTCCACTTT

j_call: TRBJ2-1
clone_size: .
d_call: .
v_call: TRBV6-1
cdr3_aa: CASRGRESSYNEQFF
cdr3_nt: TGTGCCAGCAGGGGCAGGGAGAGCTCCTACAATGAGCAGTTCTTC

j_call: TRBJ2-3
clone_size: many
d_call: TRBD2
v_call: TRBV27
cdr3_aa: CASSFGAGGQDTQYF
cdr3_nt: TGTGCCAGCAGTTTTGGGGCGGGAGGTCAAGATACGCAGTATTTT

j_call: TRBJ1-1
clone_size: .
d_call: .
v_call: TRBV7-9
cdr3_aa: CASSARPNTEAFF
cdr3_nt: TGTGCCAGCAGCGCCCGGCCGAACACTGAAGCTTTCTTT

j_call: TRBJ2-5
clone_size: many
d_call: .
v_call: TRBV15
cdr3_aa: CATAPGPNTQETQYF
cdr3_nt: TGTGCCACTGCTCCGGGACCGAACACGCAAGAGACCCAGTACTTC

j_call: TRBJ1-1
clone_size: .
d_call: .
v_call: TRBV20-1
cdr3_aa: CSARAGTRPGTEAFF
cdr3_nt: TGCAGTGCTAGGGCAGGGACACGGCCGGGTACTGAAGCTTTCTTT